Shown below are 18 T cell receptor beta chains from a single sample sequenced in a study of T cell responses to AZD1222 COVID-19 vaccine. TCRdb keeps only in-frame clones here, not all; method: immunoSEQ multiplex PCR. The table has roughly 140,000 clones, 75% to 90% seen once. The material was peripheral blood, obtained on day 0 of AZD1222 vaccination. All receptors come from an adult in good health.

This clone was counted a few times. V gene TRBV2 combines with J gene TRBJ1-1; D not resolved. Per the germline V gene, CDR1 is SNHLY and CDR2 is FYNNEI. The CDR3 runs to 10 residues. V lost 2 bases, J lost 6 bases, and 1 base lay in between. CDR3 coding DNA: TGTGCCAGCAGTGAATCTGAAGCTTTCTTT. It is translated as CASSESEAFF.

The chain links TRBV6-5 to TRBJ2-1; 9 bases fit TRBD1. This CDR3 comprises 15 residues. V was pared by 5 bases and J by 8 bases, with 10 bases of the junction left unmatched. CDR1 and CDR2 (germline): MNHEY, SVGAGI. The CDR3 here is CASSTGDRDVDEQFF. The CDR3 DNA reads TGTGCCAGCAGTACAGGGGACAGGGACGTTGATGAGCAGTTCTTC.

V and J are TRBV27 and TRBJ1-2, with 8 nucleotides matching TRBD1. Germline V gene sequence: CDR1 MNHEY, CDR2 SMNVEV (reference sequence). The CDR3 is 13 amino acids. Trimming at V came to 5 bases and at J to 6 bases, leaving 5 bases not matched to a gene. The CDR3 nucleotides are TGTGCCAGCAGTCCTGAGACAGGGGATGGCTACACCTTC. This codes for CASSPETGDGYTF.

This chain uses TRBV4-1 with TRBJ1-6; D gene uncertain. Germline V gene data show CDR1 as MGHRA and CDR2 as YSYEKL. V was trimmed by 2 bases and J by 7 bases, leaving 15 bases between them. The CDR3 is 16 amino acids. CDR3 DNA sequence: TGCGCCAGCAGCCAAATTGATCTAGTCCAGAATTCACCCCTCCACTTT. It is translated as CASSQIDLVQNSPLHF.

The chain joins TRBV5-1 to TRBJ1-6; TRBD1 agrees at 8 bases. Germline V gene lookup returns CDR1 SGHRS and CDR2 YFSETQ. CDR3 length: 15 residues. V shed 0 bases, J shed 10 bases, and the junction held 6 bases outside the gene matches. This CDR3 is CASSLAGQGRSPLHF. CDR3 nucleotide sequence: TGCGCCAGCAGCTTGGCTGGACAGGGACGGTCACCCCTCCACTTT.

The chain uses TRBV28 and TRBJ2-7; 7 positions match TRBD1. The CDR3 consists of 13 residues. From germline, CDR1 is MDHEN and CDR2 SYDVKM. Trimming took 5 bases from V and 5 from J; bases not matched to a gene: 6. CDR3 nucleotide sequence: TGTGCCAGCAGTGTAGACAGGGTCAACGAGCAGTACTTC. Protein: CASSVDRVNEQYF.

V is TRBV12-3 or TRBV12-4 and J is TRBJ1-2; no clear D. V was pared by 7 bases and J by 0 bases, with 6 bases between. The CDR3 contains 12 residues. The CDR3 is CASMSANYGYTF. The CDR3 DNA follows: TGTGCCAGCATGTCTGCTAACTATGGCTACACCTTC.

This chain uses TRBV14 with TRBJ2-2; tentatively, D is TRBD1 (6 bases). The germline V and J ends were trimmed by 1 base and 1 base, with 10 bases remaining between them. The CDR3 length is 16 residues. Germline V CDR1 and CDR2: SGHDN, FVKESK. The CDR3 is CASSQVARGNTGELFF. The CDR3 nucleotides are TGTGCCAGCAGCCAAGTCGCCAGGGGGAACACCGGGGAGCTGTTTTTT.

The chain joins TRBV7-3 to TRBJ2-5, with TRBD2 identical over 13 bases. This CDR3 contains 16 residues. Trimming at V came to 5 bases and at J to 4 bases, leaving 7 bases not matched to a gene. The germline CDR1 and CDR2 sequences are SGHTA and FQGTGA. CDR3 sequence: CASSLIGLAGVETQYF. CDR3 bases: TGTGCCAGCAGCCTAATCGGACTAGCGGGAGTAGAGACCCAGTACTTC.

The rearrangement joins TRBV30 to TRBJ1-4, with D unresolved. Germline assignment: CDR1 GTSNPN and CDR2 SVGIG (reference sequence). CDR3 length: 15 amino acids. The V end was cut by 5 bases, the J end by 1 base, with 14 bases between. CDR3 region: CAWAKWSVTNEKLFF. In DNA, the CDR3 is TGTGCCTGGGCGAAATGGTCGGTAACTAATGAAAAACTGTTTTTT.

The rearrangement links TRBV11-2 to TRBJ2-1, with 15 bases lining up with TRBD2. Per germline, CDR1 SGHAT and CDR2 FQNNGV. Trimming removed 5 bases from V and 6 bases from J; junction bases left unmatched: 11. The CDR3 is 18 amino acids. The CDR3 here is CASSLGLAGGIGGNEQFF. As DNA, the CDR3 is TGTGCCAGCAGCCTGGGACTAGCGGGGGGAATCGGCGGCAATGAGCAGTTCTTC.

The rearrangement uses TRBV20-1 and TRBJ2-1, with no clear D. With 3 bases removed from V and 1 base from J, the gap between germline ends came to 7 bases. Germline V gene data show CDR1 as DFQATT and CDR2 as SNEGSKA (reference sequence). The CDR3 is 13 amino acids. The CDR3 loop is CSASGRSYNEQFF. CDR3 bases: TGCAGTGCTAGTGGAAGATCCTACAATGAGCAGTTCTTC.

The chain links TRBV30 to TRBJ1-5; D is possibly TRBD1 (6 bases). This CDR3 is 16 amino acids long. Germline-derived CDR1 and CDR2 are GTSNPN and SVGIG (reference sequence). V lost 2 bases and J 4 bases, leaving 18 bases between the germline ends. The CDR3 protein is CAWSLRGGNGNQPQHF. DNA of the CDR3: TGTGCCTGGAGTCTCCGAGGGGGAAATGGAAATCAGCCCCAGCATTTT.

This chain uses TRBV5-4 with TRBJ2-7; D is possibly TRBD1 (5 bases). In germline, CDR1 is SGHNT, CDR2 YYREEE (reference sequence). The CDR3 contains 13 residues. Trimming took off 3 bases at V and 2 bases at J, with 9 bases between the two ends. The CDR3 is CASSSQDTYEQYF. The DNA for the CDR3 is TGTGCCAGCAGCTCTCAGGACACCTACGAGCAGTACTTC.

This clone was counted a single time. The chain joins TRBV5-1 to TRBJ1-3; D is perhaps TRBD1 (5 bases). V lost 4 bases to trimming and J lost 0 bases, with 11 bases between them. CDR3 length equals 15 residues. Germline CDR1 and CDR2: SGHRS and YFSETQ. The CDR3 DNA sequence: TGCGCCAGCAGCGCGGGACGGAACTCTGGAAACACCATATATTTT. Protein: CASSAGRNSGNTIYF.

The genes are TRBV5-1 and TRBJ1-6; perhaps TRBD1 as D (5 bases). This CDR3 contains 15 residues. Germline V CDR1 and CDR2: SGHRS, YFSETQ. V lost 0 bases to trimming and J lost 7 bases, with 11 bases between them. The CDR3 loop reads CASSLAGQDNSPLHF. CDR3 DNA sequence: TGCGCCAGCAGCTTGGCGGGGCAGGACAATTCACCCCTCCACTTT.

Only one count was recorded for this clone. This chain connects TRBV7-9 to TRBJ1-2; D may be TRBD1 (5 bases). CDR3 length: 14 residues. Germline-derived CDR1 and CDR2 are SEHNR and FQNEAQ (reference sequence). V was shortened by 2 bases and J by 6 bases, with 13 bases between the two germline ends. CDR3 sequence reads: CASSLIDRGDGYTF. The CDR3 DNA follows: TGTGCCAGCAGCTTAATTGACCGAGGGGATGGCTACACCTTC.

The chain links TRBV12-5 to TRBJ1-1; no definite D call. Per germline, CDR1 LGHNT and CDR2 FRNRAP. This CDR3 comprises 14 residues. V lost 5 bases, J lost 0 bases, and 10 bases lay in between. The CDR3 region is CASGPPAMNTEAFF. The CDR3 nucleotides read TGTGCTAGTGGTCCCCCCGCGATGAACACTGAAGCTTTCTTT.